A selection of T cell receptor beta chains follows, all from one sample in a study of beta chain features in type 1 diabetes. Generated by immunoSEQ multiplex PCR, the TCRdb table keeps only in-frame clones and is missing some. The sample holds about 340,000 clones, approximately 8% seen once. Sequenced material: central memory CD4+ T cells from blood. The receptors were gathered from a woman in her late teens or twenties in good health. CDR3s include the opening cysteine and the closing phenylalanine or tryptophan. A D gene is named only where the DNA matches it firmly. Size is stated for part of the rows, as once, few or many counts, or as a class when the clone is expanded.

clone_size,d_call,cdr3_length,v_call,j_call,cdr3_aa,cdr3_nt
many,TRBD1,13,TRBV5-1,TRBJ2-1,CATSQGAWDEQFF,TGCGCCACCTCACAGGGGGCGTGGGATGAGCAGTTCTTC
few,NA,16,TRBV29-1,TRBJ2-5,CSVAREGGLGQETQYF,TGCAGCGTTGCCCGTGAGGGAGGATTGGGCCAAGAGACCCAGTACTTC
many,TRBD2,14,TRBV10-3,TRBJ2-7,CAIRMTSYPYEQYF,TGTGCCATCAGGATGACTAGCTATCCTTACGAGCAGTACTTC
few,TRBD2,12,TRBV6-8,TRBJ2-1,CAPRLAGHEQFF,TGTGCCCCCCGGCTAGCGGGCCATGAGCAGTTCTTC
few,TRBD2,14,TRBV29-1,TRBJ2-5,CSVDAGRRQETQYF,TGCAGCGTTGATGCCGGGAGGCGCCAAGAGACCCAGTACTTC
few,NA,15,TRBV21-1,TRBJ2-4,CATNPTDRGRNIQYF,TGTGCCACTAACCCTACCGACAGGGGGCGAAACATTCAGTACTTC
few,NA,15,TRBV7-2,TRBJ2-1,CASSLGGFSYNEQFF,TGTGCCAGCAGCTTAGGCGGGTTCTCCTACAATGAGCAGTTCTTC
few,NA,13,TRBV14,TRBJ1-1,CASSQQGNTEAFF,TGTGCCAGCAGCCAACAAGGAAACACTGAAGCTTTCTTT
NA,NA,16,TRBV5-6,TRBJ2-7,CASSKRVRDRGYEQYF,TGTGCCAGCAGCAAGAGGGTCCGGGACCGTGGCTACGAGCAGTACTTC
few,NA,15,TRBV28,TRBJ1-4,CASSSRGSGGEKLFF,TGTGCCAGCAGTTCGAGGGGCTCTGGGGGTGAAAAACTGTTTTTT
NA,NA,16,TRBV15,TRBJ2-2,CATSTGGQGVTGELFF,TGTGCCACCAGCACCGGGGGGCAGGGAGTGACCGGGGAGCTGTTTTTT
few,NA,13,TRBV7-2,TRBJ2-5,CASSSQPGETQYF,TGTGCCAGCAGCTCCCAGCCGGGAGAGACCCAGTACTTC
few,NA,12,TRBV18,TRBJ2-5,CASSEGFGTQYF,TGTGCCAGCTCCGAGGGGTTCGGGACCCAGTACTTC
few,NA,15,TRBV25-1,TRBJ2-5,CASSEYKAGQETQYF,TGTGCCAGCAGTGAATATAAAGCAGGCCAAGAGACCCAGTACTTC
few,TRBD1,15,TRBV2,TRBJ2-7,CASTQNGQGLNEQYF,TGTGCCAGCACCCAGAATGGACAGGGTTTGAACGAGCAGTACTTC
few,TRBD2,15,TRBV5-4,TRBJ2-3,CASSKTSGNTDTQYF,TGTGCCAGCAGCAAGACTAGCGGGAACACAGATACGCAGTATTTT
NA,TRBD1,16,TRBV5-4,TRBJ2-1,CASSFSGTVSYNEQFF,TGTGCCAGCAGCTTTTCCGGGACAGTTTCATACAATGAGCAGTTCTTC
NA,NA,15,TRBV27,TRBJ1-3,CASSHQGPSGNTIYF,TGTGCCAGCAGTCATCAGGGTCCCTCTGGAAACACCATATATTTT
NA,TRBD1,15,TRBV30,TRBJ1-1,CAQGQGRHSNTEAFF,TGTGCACAGGGGCAGGGACGGCACTCGAACACTGAAGCTTTCTTT
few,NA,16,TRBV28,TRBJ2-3,CASSAPYGVGADTQYF,TGTGCCAGCAGTGCCCCTTACGGGGTCGGCGCAGATACGCAGTATTTT
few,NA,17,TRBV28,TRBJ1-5,CASRPERTVGSNQPQHF,TGTGCCAGCAGACCAGAGCGTACGGTGGGTAGCAATCAGCCCCAGCATTTT
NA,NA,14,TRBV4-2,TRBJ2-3,CASSQFEGTDTQYF,TGTGCCAGCAGCCAATTTGAGGGCACAGATACGCAGTATTTT
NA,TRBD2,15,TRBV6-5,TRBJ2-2,CASSYSGRATGELFF,TGTGCCAGCAGCTATAGCGGGAGGGCCACCGGGGAGCTGTTTTTT
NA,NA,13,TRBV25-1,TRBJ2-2,CASSPGNTGELFF,TGTGCCAGCAGTCCCGGGAACACCGGGGAGCTGTTTTTT
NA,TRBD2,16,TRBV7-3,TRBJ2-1,CASSLYGTSGSNEQFF,TGTGCCAGCAGTCTTTACGGGACTAGCGGGAGTAATGAGCAGTTCTTC
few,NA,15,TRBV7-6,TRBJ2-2,CASSLAGPRTGELFF,TGTGCCAGCAGCTTAGCGGGGCCCAGGACCGGGGAGCTGTTTTTT
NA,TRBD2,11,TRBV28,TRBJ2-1,CASTQAGGTFF,TGTGCCAGCACACAAGCGGGAGGCACGTTCTTC
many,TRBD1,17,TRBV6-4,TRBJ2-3,CASSDSTTRGPGDTQYF,TGTGCCAGCAGTGACTCGACGACCAGGGGGCCTGGAGATACGCAGTATTTT
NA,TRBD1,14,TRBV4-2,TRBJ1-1,CASSRDRGLTEAFF,TGTGCCAGCAGTCGGGACAGGGGGCTTACTGAAGCTTTCTTT
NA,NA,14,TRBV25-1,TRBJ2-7,CASSEWGNTYEQYF,TGTGCCAGCAGTGAGTGGGGAAACACCTACGAGCAGTACTTC